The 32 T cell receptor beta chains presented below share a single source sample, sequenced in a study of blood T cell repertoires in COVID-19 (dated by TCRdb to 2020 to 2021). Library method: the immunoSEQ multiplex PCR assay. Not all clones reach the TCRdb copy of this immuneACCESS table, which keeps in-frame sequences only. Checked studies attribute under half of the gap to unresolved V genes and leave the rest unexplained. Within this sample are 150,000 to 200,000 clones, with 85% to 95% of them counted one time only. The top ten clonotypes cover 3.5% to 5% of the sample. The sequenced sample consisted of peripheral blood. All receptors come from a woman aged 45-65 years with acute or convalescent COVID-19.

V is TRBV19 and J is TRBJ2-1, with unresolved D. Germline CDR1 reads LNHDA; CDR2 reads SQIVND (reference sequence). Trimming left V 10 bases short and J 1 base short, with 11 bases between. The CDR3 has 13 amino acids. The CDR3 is CATSDTSYNEQFF. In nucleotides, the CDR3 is TGTGCCACCTCCGACACTTCCTACAATGAGCAGTTCTTC.

For the CDR3, the DNA is TGTGCCAGCAGCTTGATAAATGAGCAGTTCTTC. Residues: CASSLINEQFF. The chain is built from TRBV5-6 and TRBJ2-1; D gene ambiguous. Germline CDR1 SGHDT, CDR2 YYEEEE. This CDR3 is 11 amino acids long. Trimming cost V 1 base and J 7 bases, with 3 bases left between them.

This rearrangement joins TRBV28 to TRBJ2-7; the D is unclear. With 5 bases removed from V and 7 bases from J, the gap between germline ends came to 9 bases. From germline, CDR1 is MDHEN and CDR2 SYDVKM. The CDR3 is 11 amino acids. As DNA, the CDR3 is TGTGCCAGCAGTCTAAAAAAAGAGCAGTACTTC. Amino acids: CASSLKKEQYF.

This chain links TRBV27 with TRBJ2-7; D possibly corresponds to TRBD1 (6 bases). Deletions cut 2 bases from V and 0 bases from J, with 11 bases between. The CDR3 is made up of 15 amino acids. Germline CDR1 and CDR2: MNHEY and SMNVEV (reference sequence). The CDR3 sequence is CASSLRSDSSYEQYF. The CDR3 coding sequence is TGTGCCAGCAGTTTAAGGTCGGACAGCTCCTACGAGCAGTACTTC.

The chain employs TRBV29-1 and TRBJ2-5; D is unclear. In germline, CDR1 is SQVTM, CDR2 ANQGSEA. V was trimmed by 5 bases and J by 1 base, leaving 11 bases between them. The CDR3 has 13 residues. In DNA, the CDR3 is TGCAGCGTTCTACAGTGGATCCAAGAGACCCAGTACTTC. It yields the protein CSVLQWIQETQYF.

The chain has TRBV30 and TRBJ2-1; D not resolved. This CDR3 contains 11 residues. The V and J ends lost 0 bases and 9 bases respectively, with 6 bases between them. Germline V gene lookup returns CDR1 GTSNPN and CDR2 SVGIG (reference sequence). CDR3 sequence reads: CAWSVTGEQFF. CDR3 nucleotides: TGTGCCTGGAGTGTAACCGGTGAGCAGTTCTTC.

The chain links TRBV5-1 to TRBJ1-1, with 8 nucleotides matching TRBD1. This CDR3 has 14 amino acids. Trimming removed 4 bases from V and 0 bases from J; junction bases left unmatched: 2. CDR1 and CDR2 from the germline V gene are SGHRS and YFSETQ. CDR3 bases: TGCGCCAGCAGCATGGACAGGGTGAACACTGAAGCTTTCTTT. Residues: CASSMDRVNTEAFF. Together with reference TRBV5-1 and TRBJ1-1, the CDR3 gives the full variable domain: KAGVTQTPRYLIKTRGQQVTLSCSPISGHRSVSWYQQTPGQGLQFLFEYFSETQRNKGNFPGRFSGRQFSNSRSEMNVSTLELGDSALYLCASSMDRVNTEAFFGQGTRLTVV.

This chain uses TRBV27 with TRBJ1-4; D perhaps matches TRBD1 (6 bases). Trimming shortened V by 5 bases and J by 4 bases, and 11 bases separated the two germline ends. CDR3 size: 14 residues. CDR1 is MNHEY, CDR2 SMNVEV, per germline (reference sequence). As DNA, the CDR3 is TGTGCCAGCAGTATGGGCAGGGGTAATGAAAAACTGTTTTTT. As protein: CASSMGRGNEKLFF. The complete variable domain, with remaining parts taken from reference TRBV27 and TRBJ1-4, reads EAQVTQNPRYLITVTGKKLTVTCSQNMNHEYMSWYRQDPGLGLRQIYYSMNVEVTDKGDVPEGYKVSRKEKRNFPLILESPSPNQTSLYFCASSMGRGNEKLFFGSGTQLSVL.

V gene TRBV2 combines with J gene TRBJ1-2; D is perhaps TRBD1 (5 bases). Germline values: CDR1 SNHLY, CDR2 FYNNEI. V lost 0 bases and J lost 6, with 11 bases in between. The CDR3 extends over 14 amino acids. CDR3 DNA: TGTGCCAGCAGTGAAGCGCACGGGGGGAATGGCTACACCTTC. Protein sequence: CASSEAHGGNGYTF.

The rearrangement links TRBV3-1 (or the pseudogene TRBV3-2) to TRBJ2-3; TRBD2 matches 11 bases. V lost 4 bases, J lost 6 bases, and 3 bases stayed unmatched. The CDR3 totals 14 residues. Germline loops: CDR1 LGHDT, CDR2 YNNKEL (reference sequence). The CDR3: CASSLAGGADTQYF. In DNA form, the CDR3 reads TGTGCCAGCAGCCTAGCGGGAGGGGCCGATACGCAGTATTTT.

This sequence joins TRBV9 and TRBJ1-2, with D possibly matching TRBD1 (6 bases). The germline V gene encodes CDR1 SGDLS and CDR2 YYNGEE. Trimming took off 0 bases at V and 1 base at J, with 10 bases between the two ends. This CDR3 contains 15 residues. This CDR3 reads CASSVEQGRNYGYTF. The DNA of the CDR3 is TGTGCCAGCAGCGTAGAACAGGGACGTAACTATGGCTACACCTTC.

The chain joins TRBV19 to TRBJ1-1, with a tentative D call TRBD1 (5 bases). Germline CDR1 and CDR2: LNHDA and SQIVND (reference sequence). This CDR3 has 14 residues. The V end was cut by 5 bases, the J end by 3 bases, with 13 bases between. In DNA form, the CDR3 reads TGTGCCAGTAGTGTGTCAGGGTCGGACACTGAAGCTTTCTTT. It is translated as CASSVSGSDTEAFF.

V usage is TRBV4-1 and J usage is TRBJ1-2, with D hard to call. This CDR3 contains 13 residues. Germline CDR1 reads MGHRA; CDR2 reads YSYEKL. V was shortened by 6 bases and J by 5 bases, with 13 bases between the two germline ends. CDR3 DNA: TGCGCCAGCAGTCCCTCGTCGACATATGGCTACACCTTC. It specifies CASSPSSTYGYTF.

The chain's CDR3 is CASSSGQGGAGELFF. The CDR3 DNA follows: TGTGCCAGCAGCTCTGGACAGGGGGGGGCCGGGGAGCTGTTTTTT. This chain uses TRBV5-4 with TRBJ2-2; 10 nucleotides align to TRBD1. Germline V gene sequence: CDR1 SGHNT, CDR2 YYREEE (reference sequence). After removal of 3 bases from V and 6 bases from J, the junction contained 5 bases not matched to a gene. This CDR3 contains 15 residues.

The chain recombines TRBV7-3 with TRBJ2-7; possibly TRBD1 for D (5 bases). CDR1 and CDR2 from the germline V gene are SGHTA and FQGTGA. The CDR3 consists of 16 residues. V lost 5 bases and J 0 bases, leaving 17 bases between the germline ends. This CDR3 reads CASSPVGARSSYEQYF. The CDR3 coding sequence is TGTGCCAGCAGCCCCGTAGGGGCAAGAAGCTCCTACGAGCAGTACTTC.

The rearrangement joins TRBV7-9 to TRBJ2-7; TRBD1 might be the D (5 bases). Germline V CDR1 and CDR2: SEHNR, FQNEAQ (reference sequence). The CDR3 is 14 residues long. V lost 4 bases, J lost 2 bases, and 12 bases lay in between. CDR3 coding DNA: TGTGCCAGCAGCTCGACTGAGGACACCTACGAGCAGTACTTC. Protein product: CASSSTEDTYEQYF. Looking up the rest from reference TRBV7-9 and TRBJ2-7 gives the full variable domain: DTGVSQNPRHKITKRGQNVTFRCDPISEHNRLYWYRQTLGQGPEFLTYFQNEAQLEKSRLLSDRFSAERPKGSFSTLEIQRTEQGDSAMYLCASSSTEDTYEQYFGPGTRLTVT.

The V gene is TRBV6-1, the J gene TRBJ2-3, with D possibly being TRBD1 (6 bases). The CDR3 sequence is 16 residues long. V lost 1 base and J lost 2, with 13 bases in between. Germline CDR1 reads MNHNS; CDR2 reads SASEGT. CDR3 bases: TGTGCCAGCAGTGAAGTATTATCAGGGGCCACAGATACGCAGTATTTT. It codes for CASSEVLSGATDTQYF.

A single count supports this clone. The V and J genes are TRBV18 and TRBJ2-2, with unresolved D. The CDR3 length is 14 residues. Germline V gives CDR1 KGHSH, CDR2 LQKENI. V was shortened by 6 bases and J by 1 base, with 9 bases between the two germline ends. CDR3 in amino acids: CASSPYRNTGELFF. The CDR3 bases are TGTGCCAGCTCCCCATACAGGAACACCGGGGAGCTGTTTTTT.

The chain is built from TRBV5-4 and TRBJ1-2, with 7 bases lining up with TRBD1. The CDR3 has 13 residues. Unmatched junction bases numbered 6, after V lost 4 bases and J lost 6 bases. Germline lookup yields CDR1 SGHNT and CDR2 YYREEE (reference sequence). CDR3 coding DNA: TGTGCCAGCAGCCACAGGGGATCTAATGGCTACACCTTC. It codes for CASSHRGSNGYTF.

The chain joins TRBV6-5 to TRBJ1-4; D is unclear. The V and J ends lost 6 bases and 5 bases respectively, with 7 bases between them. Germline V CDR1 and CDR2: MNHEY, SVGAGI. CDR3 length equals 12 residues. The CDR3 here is CASSNSNEKLFF. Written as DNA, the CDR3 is TGTGCCAGCAGCAACTCAAATGAAAAACTGTTTTTT.

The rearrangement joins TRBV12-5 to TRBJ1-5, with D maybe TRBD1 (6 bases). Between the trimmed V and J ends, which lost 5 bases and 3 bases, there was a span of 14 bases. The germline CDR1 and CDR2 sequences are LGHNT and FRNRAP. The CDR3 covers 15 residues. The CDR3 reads CASGTGQIPNQPQHF. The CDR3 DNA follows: TGTGCTAGTGGTACCGGACAGATTCCCAATCAGCCCCAGCATTTT.

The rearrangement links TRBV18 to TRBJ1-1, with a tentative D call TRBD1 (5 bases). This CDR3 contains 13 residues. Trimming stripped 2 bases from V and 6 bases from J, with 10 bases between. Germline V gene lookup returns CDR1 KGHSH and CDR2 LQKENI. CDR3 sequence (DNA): TGTGCCAGCTCACCAGATCGGGGGGCTGAAGCTTTCTTT. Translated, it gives CASSPDRGAEAFF.

This CDR3 is CASSQDLLVTGGNQPQHF. CDR3 sequence (DNA): TGTGCCAGCAGCCAAGACCTCCTTGTGACAGGGGGCAATCAGCCCCAGCATTTT. The chain links TRBV7-8 to TRBJ1-5, with 8 nucleotides matching TRBD1. The length of the CDR3 is 18 residues. Germline V CDR1 and CDR2: SGHVS, FQNEAQ. Trimming cost V 5 bases and J 2 bases; bases outside gene matches: 14.

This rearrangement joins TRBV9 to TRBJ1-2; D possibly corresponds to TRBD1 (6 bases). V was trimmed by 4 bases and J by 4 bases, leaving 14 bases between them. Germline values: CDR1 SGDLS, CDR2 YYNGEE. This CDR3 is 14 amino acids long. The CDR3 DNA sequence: TGTGCCAGCAGCACCAGCGCGGACAGCTATGGCTACACCTTC. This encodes CASSTSADSYGYTF.

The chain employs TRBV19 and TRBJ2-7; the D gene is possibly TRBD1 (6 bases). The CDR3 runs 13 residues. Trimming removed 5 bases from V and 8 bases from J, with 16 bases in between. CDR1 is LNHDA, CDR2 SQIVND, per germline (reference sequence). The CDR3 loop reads CASSLQGREQQYF. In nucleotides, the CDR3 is TGTGCCAGTAGTTTACAGGGACGCGAACAGCAGTACTTC.

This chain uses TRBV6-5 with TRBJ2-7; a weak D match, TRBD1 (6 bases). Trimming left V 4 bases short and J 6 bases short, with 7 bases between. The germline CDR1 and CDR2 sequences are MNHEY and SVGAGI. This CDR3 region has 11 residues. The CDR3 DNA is TGTGCCAGCAGTTTAGGGGGCGAGCAGTACTTC. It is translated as CASSLGGEQYF.

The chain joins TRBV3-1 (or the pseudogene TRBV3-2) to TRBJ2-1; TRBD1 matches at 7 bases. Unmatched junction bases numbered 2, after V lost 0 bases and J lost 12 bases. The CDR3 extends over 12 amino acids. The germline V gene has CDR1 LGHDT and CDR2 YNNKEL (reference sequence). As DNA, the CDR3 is TGTGCCAGCAGCCAAGAAGAGGGGGCGCAGTTCTTC. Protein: CASSQEEGAQFF.

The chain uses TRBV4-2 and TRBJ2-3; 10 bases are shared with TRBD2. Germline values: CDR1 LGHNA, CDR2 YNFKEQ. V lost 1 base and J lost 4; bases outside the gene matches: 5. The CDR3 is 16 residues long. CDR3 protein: CASSQVSSGRADTQYF. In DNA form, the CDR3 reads TGTGCCAGCAGCCAAGTATCGAGCGGGAGGGCAGATACGCAGTATTTT.

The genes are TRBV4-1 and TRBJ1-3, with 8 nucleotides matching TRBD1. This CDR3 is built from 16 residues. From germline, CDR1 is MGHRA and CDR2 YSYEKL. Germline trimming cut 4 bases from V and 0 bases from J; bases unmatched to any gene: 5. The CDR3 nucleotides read TGCGCCAGCAGCCCATTTGGACAGGGCTCTGGAAACACCATATATTTT. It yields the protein CASSPFGQGSGNTIYF.

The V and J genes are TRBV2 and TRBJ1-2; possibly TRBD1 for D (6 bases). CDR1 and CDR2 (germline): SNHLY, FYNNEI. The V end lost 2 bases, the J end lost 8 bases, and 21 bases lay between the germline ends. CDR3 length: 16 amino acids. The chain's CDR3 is CASSELGQGSVWGYTF. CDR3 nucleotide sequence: TGTGCCAGCAGTGAACTTGGGCAGGGGTCGGTGTGGGGCTACACCTTC.

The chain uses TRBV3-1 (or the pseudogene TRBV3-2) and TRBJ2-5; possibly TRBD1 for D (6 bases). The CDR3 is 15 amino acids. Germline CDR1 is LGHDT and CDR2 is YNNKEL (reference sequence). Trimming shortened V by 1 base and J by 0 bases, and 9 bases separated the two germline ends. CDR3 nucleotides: TGTGCCAGCAGCCAAGGGACAGAGAACCAAGAGACCCAGTACTTC. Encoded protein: CASSQGTENQETQYF.

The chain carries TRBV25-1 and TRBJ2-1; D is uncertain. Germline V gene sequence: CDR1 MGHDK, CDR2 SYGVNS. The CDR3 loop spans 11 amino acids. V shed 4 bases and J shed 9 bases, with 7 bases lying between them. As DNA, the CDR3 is TGTGCCAGCAGTGTAACCAGTGAGCAGTTCTTC. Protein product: CASSVTSEQFF.